Below, one T cell receptor (beta chain) is given with its context. Its matching antigen is unknown. Roughly 0.45 to 1 ug RNA was reverse transcribed with random hexamers. Multiplex PCR with immunoSEQ amplified the TCR beta CDR3 across 54 Vbeta and 13 Jbeta. Using its own MiXCR run on the immunoSEQ multiplex PCR reads, TCRdb lists one record per CDR3 protein. The repertoire holds tens of thousands of distinct CDR3 sequences, approximately 93% seen once, with around 0.45% in the top ten. This entry is derived from a study of CD8 T cells in Susac syndrome. V lost 1 base and J 6 bases, leaving 13 bases between the germline ends. The CDR3 has 15 residues. The V gene's germline CDR1 is SNHLY and CDR2 FYNNEI. Study-wide findings and caveats: CD8+ clones in Susac expanded most in TEMRA cells and active patients.

Sequencing of TCR beta drew on CD8+ and CD4+ T cells from blood. Input material: CD8+ T cells from PBMCs. The clonotype originates from a human donor with Susac syndrome. The genes are TRBV2 and TRBJ2-1, with D hard to call. The CDR3 sequence: CASSEGVRAFNEQFF. CDR3 sequence (DNA): TGTGCCAGCAGTGAAGGGGTTCGAGCGTTCAATGAGCAGTTCTTC.